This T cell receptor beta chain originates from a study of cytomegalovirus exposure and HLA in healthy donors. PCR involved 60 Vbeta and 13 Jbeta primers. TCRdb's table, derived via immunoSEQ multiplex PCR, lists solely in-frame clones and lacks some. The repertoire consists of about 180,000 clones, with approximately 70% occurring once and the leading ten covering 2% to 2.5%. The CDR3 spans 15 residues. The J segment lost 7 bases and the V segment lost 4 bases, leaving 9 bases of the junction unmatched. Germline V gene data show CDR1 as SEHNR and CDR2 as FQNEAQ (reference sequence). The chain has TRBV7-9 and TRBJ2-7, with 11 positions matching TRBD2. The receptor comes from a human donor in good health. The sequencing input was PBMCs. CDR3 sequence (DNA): TGTGCCAGCAGCTCAACTAGCGGGGGCACCTGTGAGCAGTACTTC. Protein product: CASSSTSGGTCEQYF. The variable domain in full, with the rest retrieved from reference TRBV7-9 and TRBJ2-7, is DTGVSQNPRHKITKRGQNVTFRCDPISEHNRLYWYRQTLGQGPEFLTYFQNEAQLEKSRLLSDRFSAERPKGSFSTLEIQRTEQGDSAMYLCASSSTSGGTCEQYFGPGTRLTVT.